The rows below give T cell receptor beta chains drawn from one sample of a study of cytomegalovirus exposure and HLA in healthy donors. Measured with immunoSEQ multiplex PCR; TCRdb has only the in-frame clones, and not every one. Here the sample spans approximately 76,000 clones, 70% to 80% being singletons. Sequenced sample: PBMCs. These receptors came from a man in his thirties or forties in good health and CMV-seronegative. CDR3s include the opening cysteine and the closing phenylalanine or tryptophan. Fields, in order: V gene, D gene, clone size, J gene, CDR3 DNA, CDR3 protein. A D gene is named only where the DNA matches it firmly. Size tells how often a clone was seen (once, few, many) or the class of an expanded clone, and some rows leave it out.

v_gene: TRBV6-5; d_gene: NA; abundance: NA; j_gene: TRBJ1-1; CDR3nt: TGTGCCAGCAACCTACAGGGAGGGACTGAAGCTTTCTTT; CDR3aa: CASNLQGGTEAFF
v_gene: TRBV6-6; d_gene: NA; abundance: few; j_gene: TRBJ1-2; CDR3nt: TGTGCCAGCGCGCCAGGGACTAACTATGGCTACACCTTC; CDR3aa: CASAPGTNYGYTF
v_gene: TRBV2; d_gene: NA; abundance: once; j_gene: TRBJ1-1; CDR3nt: TGTGCCAGCAGCACACAGGGGAACACTGAAGCTTTCTTT; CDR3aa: CASSTQGNTEAFF
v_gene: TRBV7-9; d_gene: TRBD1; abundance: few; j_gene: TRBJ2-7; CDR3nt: TGTGCCAGCAGCTTAGGGGGACAGGGCTCCTACGAGCAGTACTTC; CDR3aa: CASSLGGQGSYEQYF
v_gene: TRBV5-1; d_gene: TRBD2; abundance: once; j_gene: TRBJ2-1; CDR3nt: TGCGCCAGCAGCTTGAGCACGGGGGGGGCCATCAATGAGCAGTTCTTC; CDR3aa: CASSLSTGGAINEQFF
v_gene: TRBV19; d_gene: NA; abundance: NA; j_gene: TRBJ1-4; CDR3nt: TGTGCCAGCCGGCGGGGGGGAGGAACTAATGAAAAACTGTTTTTT; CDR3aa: CASRRGGGTNEKLFF
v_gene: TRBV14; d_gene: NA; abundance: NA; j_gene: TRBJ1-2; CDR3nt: TGTGCCAGCAGCCCCGGAGGGATTCACGGCTACACCTTC; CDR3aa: CASSPGGIHGYTF
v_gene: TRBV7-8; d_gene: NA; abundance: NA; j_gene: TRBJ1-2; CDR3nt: TGTGCCAGCAGCTTACAGGGGAACTATGGCTACACCTTC; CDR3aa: CASSLQGNYGYTF
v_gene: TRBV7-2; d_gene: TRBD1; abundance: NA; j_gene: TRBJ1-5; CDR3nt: TGTGCCAGCAGCCCTCAACAGGGGAGCCAGCCCCAGCATTTT; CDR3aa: CASSPQQGSQPQHF
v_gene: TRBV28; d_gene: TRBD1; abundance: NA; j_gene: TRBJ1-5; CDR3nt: TGTGCCAGCACTCAGCCGGGACAGTTCCGGCATCAGCCCCAGCATTTT; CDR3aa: CASTQPGQFRHQPQHF
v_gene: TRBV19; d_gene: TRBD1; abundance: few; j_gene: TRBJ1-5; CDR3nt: TGTGCCAGTAGTATGGGGTTTAAGGGACAGGGAAGCAATCAGCCCCAGCATTTT; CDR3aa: CASSMGFKGQGSNQPQHF
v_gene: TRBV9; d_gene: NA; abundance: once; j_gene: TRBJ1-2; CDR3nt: TGTGCCAGCAGCGACCGGGATTTGGGCTATGGCTACACCTTC; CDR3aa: CASSDRDLGYGYTF
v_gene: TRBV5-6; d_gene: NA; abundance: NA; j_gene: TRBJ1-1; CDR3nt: TGTGCCAGCAGATCAGACAGGTTAACTGAAGCTTTCTTT; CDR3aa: CASRSDRLTEAFF
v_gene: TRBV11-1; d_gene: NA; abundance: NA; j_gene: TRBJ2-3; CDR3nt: TGTGCCAGCAGTTTTGAGTCAGATACGCAGTATTTT; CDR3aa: CASSFESDTQYF
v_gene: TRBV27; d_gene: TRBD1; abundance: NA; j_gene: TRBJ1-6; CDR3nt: TGTGCCAGCAGCCTCCACAGGGGCGGTTCACCCCTCCACTTT; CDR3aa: CASSLHRGGSPLHF
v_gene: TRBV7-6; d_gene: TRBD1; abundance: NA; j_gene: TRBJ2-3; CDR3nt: TGTGCCAGCAGCCTGGGACAGGGGCTCACAGATACGCAGTATTTT; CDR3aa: CASSLGQGLTDTQYF
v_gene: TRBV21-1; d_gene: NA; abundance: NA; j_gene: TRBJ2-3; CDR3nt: TGTGCCAGCAGCAAAGGTCGGGACAGGGGAAAGGATACGCAGTATTTT; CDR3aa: CASSKGRDRGKDTQYF